One sample yielded the 10 T cell receptor beta chains listed below, sequenced in a study of blood T cell repertoires in COVID-19. Profiled with immunoSEQ multiplex PCR; TCRdb holds only in-frame clones, not every one. The sample has roughly 250,000 clones; 87% are singletons. Sequencing input: PBMCs or T cells enriched from blood (not recorded which). The origin of the receptors is a woman aged 25 to 39 with acute COVID-19.

The chain has TRBV6-2 or TRBV6-3 and TRBJ2-7; D is unclear. Germline loops: CDR1 MNHEY, CDR2 SVGEGT. This CDR3 is 17 amino acids long. Trimming took off 0 bases at V and 6 bases at J, with 21 bases between the two ends. The CDR3: CASSYSLAFYSSPEQYF. The CDR3 DNA sequence: TGTGCCAGCAGTTACTCGCTGGCCTTTTATTCTTCTCCCGAGCAGTACTTC.

The rearrangement uses TRBV5-1 and TRBJ1-5, with 9 bases identical to TRBD1. Per the germline V gene, CDR1 is SGHRS and CDR2 is YFSETQ. With 4 bases clipped from V and 10 bases from J, the junction kept 6 bases outside the gene matches. CDR3 length equals 13 residues. CDR3: CASSAGQGTPQHF. The CDR3 region has the DNA TGCGCCAGCAGCGCAGGACAGGGGACTCCCCAGCATTTT.

The chain carries TRBV6-5 and TRBJ1-1, with TRBD1 matching 8 bases. The length of the CDR3 is 15 residues. V lost 4 bases to trimming and J lost 0 bases; unmatched junction nucleotides: 4. Germline values: CDR1 MNHEY, CDR2 SVGAGI. Here the CDR3 reads CASSLGTGMNTEAFF. The CDR3 DNA is TGTGCCAGCAGTTTAGGGACAGGCATGAACACTGAAGCTTTCTTT.

In this sample, this clone turned up once. The chain has TRBV10-2 and TRBJ1-1; the match to TRBD1 covers 8 bases. Germline values: CDR1 WSHSY, CDR2 SAAADI. CDR3 length: 13 residues. V lost 9 bases to trimming and J lost 3 bases; unmatched junction nucleotides: 6. CDR3 nucleotides: TGCGCCAGTACAGGGGGGCGGGACACTGAAGCTTTCTTT. Translation gives CASTGGRDTEAFF.

This sequence joins TRBV9 and TRBJ2-7; 7 bases match TRBD1. Germline V lookup: CDR1 SGDLS, CDR2 YYNGEE. This CDR3 has 14 residues. Germline trimming cut 4 bases from V and 2 bases from J; bases unmatched to any gene: 6. CDR3 sequence (DNA): TGTGCCAGCAGCAAAACGGGACAGACCTACGAGCAGTACTTC. Translated, it gives CASSKTGQTYEQYF.

The J gene is TRBJ2-3, the V gene TRBV6-4; D might be TRBD2 (5 bases). CDR1 and CDR2 (germline): MRHNA, SNTAGT. With 5 bases removed from V and 6 bases from J, the gap between germline ends came to 12 bases. The CDR3 is 13 residues long. The CDR3 protein is CASSREGTDTQYF. The CDR3 DNA reads as TGTGCCAGCAGTCGCGAGGGTACGGATACGCAGTATTTT.

J is TRBJ2-3 and V is TRBV5-6, with TRBD1 matching over 10 bases. J gave up 3 bases and V 3 bases, and 7 bases lay outside the gene matches. The CDR3 has 16 amino acids. Germline V gene data show CDR1 as SGHDT and CDR2 as YYEEEE. This chain's CDR3 is CASSSDRGRRTDTQYF. DNA for the CDR3: TGTGCCAGCAGCTCTGACAGGGGGCGTCGGACAGATACGCAGTATTTT.

The chain has TRBV20-1 and TRBJ2-7, with 7 bases fitting TRBD2. Per the germline V gene, CDR1 is DFQATT and CDR2 is SNEGSKA (reference sequence). The CDR3 spans 12 residues. CDR3 sequence: CRASGRADEQYF. The CDR3 DNA reads as TGCAGGGCGAGTGGGAGGGCTGACGAGCAGTACTTC.

This clone was recorded a few times. The V call is TRBV7-9, the J call TRBJ1-4; no firm D call. Germline V gene sequence: CDR1 SEHNR, CDR2 FQNEAQ (reference sequence). CDR3 length equals 14 residues. V lost 4 bases, J lost 1 base, and 7 bases lay in between. CDR3 nucleotides: TGTGCCAGCAGCTGGACTGTAACTAATGAAAAACTGTTTTTT. Translating it yields CASSWTVTNEKLFF.

The chain combines TRBV24-1 with TRBJ2-5, with 9 bases matching TRBD1. CDR1 and CDR2 from the germline V gene are KGHDR and SFDVKD. This CDR3 comprises 16 residues. The trim removed 3 bases at V and 0 bases at J, leaving 4 bases unmatched. Here the CDR3 DNA reads TGTGCCACCAGTGATCCCGGGACAGGGTACCAAGAGACCCAGTACTTC. Translation: CATSDPGTGYQETQYF.